What follows is one TCR beta chain and its context. The sample originates from a study of T cells in Graves' hyperthyroidism and ophthalmopathy. What was amplified from RNA transcripts were TCR beta CDR3 regions. RT-PCR in the first round (using the HTBI primer set) targeted the TCR CDR3. TCRdb reprocessed the multiplex PCR reads with MiXCR, giving one entry per CDR3 protein. The sample carries around 520,000 distinct CDR3 sequences, approximately 25% recorded once. CDR3 length: 15 amino acids. Between the trimmed V and J ends, which lost 1 base and 2 bases, there was a span of 13 bases. The germline CDR1 and CDR2 sequences are GTSNPN and SVGIG (reference sequence).

J is TRBJ2-3 and V is TRBV30; perhaps TRBD1 as D (5 bases). Sequenced sample: blood. This TCR was sampled from a woman aged 25 to 45 with Graves' ophthalmopathy. The CDR3 here is CAWSGGASVTDTQYF. The CDR3 DNA sequence: TGTGCCTGGAGTGGTGGGGCGTCCGTCACAGATACGCAGTATTTT.